Listed here are 7 T cell receptor beta chains from one sample, sequenced in a study of radiotherapy plus CTLA-4 blockade in lung cancer. Assay used: immunoSEQ multiplex PCR; TCRdb lists only in-frame clones, some missing. Of 120,000 or so clones detected, approximately 90% appear once; the ten largest clones hold just under 7%. The sequencing used peripheral blood, collected from a patient treated with radiotherapy plus ipilimumab. These receptor sequences come from a human donor with non-small cell lung cancer that progressed on radiotherapy plus ipilimumab.

The gene calls are TRBV5-1 and TRBJ2-5; D is uncertain. V shed 0 bases and J shed 5 bases, with 14 bases lying between them. The V gene's germline CDR1 is SGHRS and CDR2 YFSETQ. This CDR3 spans 15 amino acids. CDR3 protein: CASSLGSVVVETQYF. The CDR3, as DNA: TGCGCCAGCAGCTTGGGCAGTGTGGTTGTCGAGACCCAGTACTTC. The full variable domain, rest sourced from reference TRBV5-1 and TRBJ2-5, is KAGVTQTPRYLIKTRGQQVTLSCSPISGHRSVSWYQQTPGQGLQFLFEYFSETQRNKGNFPGRFSGRQFSNSRSEMNVSTLELGDSALYLCASSLGSVVVETQYFGPGTRLLVL.

J is TRBJ2-1 and V is TRBV25-1, with 13 bases identical to TRBD2. This CDR3 has 15 amino acids. Unmatched junction bases numbered 4, after V lost 8 bases and J lost 3 bases. The germline CDR1 and CDR2 sequences are MGHDK and SYGVNS. CDR3 sequence (DNA): TGTGCCAGCGGACTAGCGGGAGTAATCTACAATGAGCAGTTCTTC. It is translated as CASGLAGVIYNEQFF. Drawing the rest from reference TRBV25-1 and TRBJ2-1, the complete variable domain is EADIYQTPRYLVIGTGKKITLECSQTMGHDKMYWYQQDPGMELHLIHYSYGVNSTEKGDLSSESTVSRIRTEHFPLTLESARPSHTSQYLCASGLAGVIYNEQFFGPGTRLTVL.

This clone was counted once. The junction does not match germline at one end; this may be a read error. The chain recombines TRBV7-7 with TRBJ2-3; tentative D call: TRBD1 (5 bases). This CDR3 has 14 amino acids. The germline CDR1 and CDR2 sequences are SSHAT and FNYEAQ (reference sequence). The CDR3 coding sequence is TGTGCTAGCAGCTTAGGGGCTACCACAGATACGCAGTATTTT. Its translation: CASSLGATTDTQYF.

The genes are TRBV4-1 and TRBJ1-1, with D perhaps matching TRBD1 (5 bases). V dropped 4 bases and J dropped 5 bases, with 14 bases sitting between them. Germline CDR1 MGHRA, CDR2 YSYEKL. This CDR3 is built from 14 residues. The CDR3 region has the DNA TGCGCCAGCAGCCTGGTCGGGGGGAGGACTGAAGCTTTCTTT. Protein product: CASSLVGGRTEAFF.

The chain couples TRBV7-6 to TRBJ2-7; 9 bases align to TRBD1. Germline loops: CDR1 SGHVS, CDR2 FNYEAQ. This CDR3 contains 15 residues. J lost 0 bases, V lost 5 bases, and 5 bases had no gene match. For the CDR3, the DNA is TGTGCCAGCAGCCTCGGGACAGGGAGCTCCTACGAGCAGTACTTC. It specifies CASSLGTGSSYEQYF. Looking up the rest from reference TRBV7-6 and TRBJ2-7 gives the full variable domain: GAGVSQSPRYKVTKRGQDVALRCDPISGHVSLYWYRQALGQGPEFLTYFNYEAQQDKSGLPNDRFSAERPEGSISTLTIQRTEQRDSAMYRCASSLGTGSSYEQYFGPGTRLTVT.

A single count supports this clone. The chain recombines TRBV20-1 with TRBJ2-1; no clear D gene. CDR1 is DFQATT and CDR2 is SNEGSKA in the germline V gene (reference sequence). CDR3 size: 10 residues. V lost 6 bases, J lost 7 bases, and 7 bases lay in between. As DNA, the CDR3 is TGCAGTGCCCCGGAGAATGAGCAGTTCTTC. Its translation is CSAPENEQFF.

CDR3 DNA: TGTGCCAGCTCACCACCGGATTCGGTTCCCTACGAGCAGTACTTC. It codes for CASSPPDSVPYEQYF. V and J are TRBV18 and TRBJ2-7; D gene uncertain. With 0 bases removed from V and 2 bases from J, the gap between germline ends came to 11 bases. The CDR3 covers 15 residues. CDR1 is KGHSH, CDR2 LQKENI, per germline. Complete variable domain (other parts from reference TRBV18 and TRBJ2-7): NAGVMQNPRHLVRRRGQEARLRCSPMKGHSHVYWYRQLPEEGLKFMVYLQKENIIDESGMPKERFSAEFPKEGPSILRIQQVVRGDSAAYFCASSPPDSVPYEQYFGPGTRLTVT.